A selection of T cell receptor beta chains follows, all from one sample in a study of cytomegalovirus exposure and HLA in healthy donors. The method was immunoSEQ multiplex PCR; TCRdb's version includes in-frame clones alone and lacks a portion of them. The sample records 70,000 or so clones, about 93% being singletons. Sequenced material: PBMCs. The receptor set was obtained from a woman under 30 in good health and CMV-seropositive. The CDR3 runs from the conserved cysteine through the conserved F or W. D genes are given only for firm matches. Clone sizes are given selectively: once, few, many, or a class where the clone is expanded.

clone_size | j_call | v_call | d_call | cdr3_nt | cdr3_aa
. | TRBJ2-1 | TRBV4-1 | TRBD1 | TGCGCCAGCAGCCAAGGGATCCTGTCCCGGGACAGGATAGATGAGCAGTTCTTC | CASSQGILSRDRIDEQFF
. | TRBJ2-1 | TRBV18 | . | TGTGCCAGCTCACCACCCGGCGGTAACTACAATGAGCAGTTCTTC | CASSPPGGNYNEQFF
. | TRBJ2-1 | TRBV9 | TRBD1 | TGTGCCAGCAGCGTCGACGGGACAGGGTTTTTCAATGAGCAGTTCTTC | CASSVDGTGFFNEQFF
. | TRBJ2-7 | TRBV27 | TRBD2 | TGTGCCAGCAGTTATTCCGGGACTACCTACGAGCAGTACTTC | CASSYSGTTYEQYF
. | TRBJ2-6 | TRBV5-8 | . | TGTGCCAGCAGCTTGGGAACGGCGGGGCCATCTGGGGCCAACGTCCTGACTTTC | CASSLGTAGPSGANVLTF
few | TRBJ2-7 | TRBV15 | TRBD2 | TGTGCCACCAGCCCCGGGACTAGCGGGGGACCCTACGAGCAGTACTTC | CATSPGTSGGPYEQYF
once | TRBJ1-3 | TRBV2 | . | TGTGCCAGCAGTGAAGCGGGGAGGGGAAACACCATATATTTT | CASSEAGRGNTIYF
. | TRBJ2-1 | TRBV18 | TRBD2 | TGTGCCAGCTCACCACCTGGACTAGCGGGTTACAATGAGCAGTTCTTC | CASSPPGLAGYNEQFF
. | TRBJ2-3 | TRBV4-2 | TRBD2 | TGTGCCAGCAGCCAATTGCTAGCGGAAGATACGCAGTATTTT | CASSQLLAEDTQYF
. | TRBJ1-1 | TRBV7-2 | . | TGTGCCAGCAGCTTAGGGGGGGTCATGAACACTGAAGCTTTCTTT | CASSLGGVMNTEAFF
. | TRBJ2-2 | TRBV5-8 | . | TGTGCCAGCAGCGCCGTGAGCCCCGGGGAGCTGTTTTTT | CASSAVSPGELFF
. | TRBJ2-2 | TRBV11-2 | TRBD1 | TGTGCCAGCAGCTTAGTGACAGGGAATCACGGGGAGCTGTTTTTT | CASSLVTGNHGELFF
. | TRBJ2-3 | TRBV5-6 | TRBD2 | TGTGCCAGCAGCTTGGGGCCTAGCGGGAAGGGTGTAGATACGCAGTATTTT | CASSLGPSGKGVDTQYF
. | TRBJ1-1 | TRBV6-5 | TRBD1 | TGTGCCAGCAGCCAGCGACAGGGCACTGAAGCTTTCTTT | CASSQRQGTEAFF
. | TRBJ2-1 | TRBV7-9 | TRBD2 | TGTGCCAGCAGCTTTACGACTAGCGGGAGGAACAATGAGCAGTTCTTC | CASSFTTSGRNNEQFF
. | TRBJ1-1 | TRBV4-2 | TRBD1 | TGTGCCAGCAGCCAGGTGGACAGGTCCCCGGGGAAATTT | CASSQVDRSPGKF
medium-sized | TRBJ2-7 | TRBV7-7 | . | TGTGCTAGCAGCTCAAGTCCTTCCGGCGAGCAGTACTTC | CASSSSPSGEQYF
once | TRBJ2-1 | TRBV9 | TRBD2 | TGTGCCAGCAGCGTAGCGGGAGGTACCTACAATGAGCAGTTCTTC | CASSVAGGTYNEQFF
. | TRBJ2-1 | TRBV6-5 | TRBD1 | TGTGCCAGCAGTTCCGACAGGGGGCAATGGAATGAGCAGTTCTTC | CASSSDRGQWNEQFF
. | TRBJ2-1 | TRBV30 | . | TGTGCCTGGAGTGCGGGGTTAAATGAGCAGTTCTTC | CAWSAGLNEQFF
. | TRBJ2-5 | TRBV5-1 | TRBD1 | TGCGCCAGCAGCTTGGCCGACAGGGGCGAAGAGACCCAGTACTTC | CASSLADRGEETQYF
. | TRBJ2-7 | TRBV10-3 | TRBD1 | TGTGCCAGCGCGGACGGGACAGCCCCCTACGAGCAGTACTTC | CASADGTAPYEQYF
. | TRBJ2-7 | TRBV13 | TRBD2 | TGTGCCAGCCGGAGGGCGGGAGCCTTCTACGAGCAGTACTTC | CASRRAGAFYEQYF
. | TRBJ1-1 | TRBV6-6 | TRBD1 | TGTGCCAGCAGCACGGGACAGAGGACTGAAGCTTTCTTT | CASSTGQRTEAFF
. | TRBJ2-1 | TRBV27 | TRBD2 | TGTGCCAGCAGTTTAAGCGGGACTAGCGGGTACAATGAGCAGTTCTTC | CASSLSGTSGYNEQFF
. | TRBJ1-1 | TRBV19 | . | TGTGCCAGTAGTATAGCGGACACTGAAGCTTTCTTT | CASSIADTEAFF
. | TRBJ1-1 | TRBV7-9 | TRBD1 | TGTGCCAGCAGCACTAACGATGGGACAGGGCAATCGGCTTTCTTT | CASSTNDGTGQSAFF
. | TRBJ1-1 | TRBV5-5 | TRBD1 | TGTGCCAGCAGCTTGGAGACAGGGGGGGAAGCTTTCTTT | CASSLETGGEAFF
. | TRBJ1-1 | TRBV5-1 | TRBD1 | TGCGCCAGCAGCTTCCGGCAGGGGGCGGTAAATACTGAAGCTTTCTTT | CASSFRQGAVNTEAFF
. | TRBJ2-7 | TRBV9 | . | TGTGCCAGCAGCGTAGCAGCGGAGAGCTACGAGCAGTACTTC | CASSVAAESYEQYF
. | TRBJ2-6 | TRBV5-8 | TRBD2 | TGTGCCAGCAGCTTAGGAAGCGGGGCGTCTGGGGCCAACGTCCTGACTTTC | CASSLGSGASGANVLTF
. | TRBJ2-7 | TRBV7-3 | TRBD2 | TGTGCCAGCAGCTTAACGCGACTAGCGGGAGGGCCAGGAGAGCAGTACTTC | CASSLTRLAGGPGEQYF
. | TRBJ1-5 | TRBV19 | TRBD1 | TGTGCCAGTAGTATAGACAGGGGGCGTCAGCCCCAGCATTTT | CASSIDRGRQPQHF
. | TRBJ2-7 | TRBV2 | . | TGTGCCAGCAGTGCAGAGACATCCTCCTACGAGCAGTACTTC | CASSAETSSYEQYF
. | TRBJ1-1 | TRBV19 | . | TGTGCCAGTAGTATTCAGGGGCCCATCGTTATACCTCCGAACACTGAAGCTTTCTTT | CASSIQGPIVIPPNTEAFF
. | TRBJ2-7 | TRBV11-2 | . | TGTGCCAGCAGCTCGGTGGGAGGGGGGACCTACGAGCAGTACTTC | CASSSVGGGTYEQYF
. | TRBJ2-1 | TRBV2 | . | TGTGCCAGCAGTGAACTCTCGTCCTACAATGAGCAGTTCTTC | CASSELSSYNEQFF
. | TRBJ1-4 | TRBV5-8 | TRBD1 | TGTGCCAGCAGCTTTATCGGGACAGGCAATGAAAAACTGTTTTTT | CASSFIGTGNEKLFF
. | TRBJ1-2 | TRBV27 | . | TGTGCCAGCAGTTTGGGCGGACAGAACATGAACTATGGCTACACCTTC | CASSLGGQNMNYGYTF
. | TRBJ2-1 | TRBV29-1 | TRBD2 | TGCAGCCTTGAAGGTGGGCTAGCGGGAGGGCTCCCGATGAATGAGCAGTTCTTC | CSLEGGLAGGLPMNEQFF
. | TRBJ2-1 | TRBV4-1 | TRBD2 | TGCGCCAGCAGCCCCCCCCGGGGAGTTAGCGGGGGGGACGGTGAGCAGTTCTTC | CASSPPRGVSGGDGEQFF
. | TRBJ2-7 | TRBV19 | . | TGTGCCAGTAGTATAGCTTGGGGCCCCTACGAGCAGTACTTC | CASSIAWGPYEQYF
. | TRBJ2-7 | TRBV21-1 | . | TGTGCCAGCAGCAGGACAGGGGTAGGGTACTTC | CASSRTGVGYF
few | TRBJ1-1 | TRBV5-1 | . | TGCGCCAGCAGCTTGTCTCCGAACACTGAAGCTTTCTTT | CASSLSPNTEAFF
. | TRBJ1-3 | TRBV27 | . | TGTGCCATCATGACAGGAAACACCATATATTTT | CAIMTGNTIYF
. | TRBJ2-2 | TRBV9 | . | TGTGCCAGCAGCGTAGCGGGGACAAAGAACACCGGGGAGCTGTTTTTT | CASSVAGTKNTGELFF
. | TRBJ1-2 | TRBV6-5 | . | TGTGCCAGCAGTTACGCGGGACGGACATATGGCTACACCTTC | CASSYAGRTYGYTF